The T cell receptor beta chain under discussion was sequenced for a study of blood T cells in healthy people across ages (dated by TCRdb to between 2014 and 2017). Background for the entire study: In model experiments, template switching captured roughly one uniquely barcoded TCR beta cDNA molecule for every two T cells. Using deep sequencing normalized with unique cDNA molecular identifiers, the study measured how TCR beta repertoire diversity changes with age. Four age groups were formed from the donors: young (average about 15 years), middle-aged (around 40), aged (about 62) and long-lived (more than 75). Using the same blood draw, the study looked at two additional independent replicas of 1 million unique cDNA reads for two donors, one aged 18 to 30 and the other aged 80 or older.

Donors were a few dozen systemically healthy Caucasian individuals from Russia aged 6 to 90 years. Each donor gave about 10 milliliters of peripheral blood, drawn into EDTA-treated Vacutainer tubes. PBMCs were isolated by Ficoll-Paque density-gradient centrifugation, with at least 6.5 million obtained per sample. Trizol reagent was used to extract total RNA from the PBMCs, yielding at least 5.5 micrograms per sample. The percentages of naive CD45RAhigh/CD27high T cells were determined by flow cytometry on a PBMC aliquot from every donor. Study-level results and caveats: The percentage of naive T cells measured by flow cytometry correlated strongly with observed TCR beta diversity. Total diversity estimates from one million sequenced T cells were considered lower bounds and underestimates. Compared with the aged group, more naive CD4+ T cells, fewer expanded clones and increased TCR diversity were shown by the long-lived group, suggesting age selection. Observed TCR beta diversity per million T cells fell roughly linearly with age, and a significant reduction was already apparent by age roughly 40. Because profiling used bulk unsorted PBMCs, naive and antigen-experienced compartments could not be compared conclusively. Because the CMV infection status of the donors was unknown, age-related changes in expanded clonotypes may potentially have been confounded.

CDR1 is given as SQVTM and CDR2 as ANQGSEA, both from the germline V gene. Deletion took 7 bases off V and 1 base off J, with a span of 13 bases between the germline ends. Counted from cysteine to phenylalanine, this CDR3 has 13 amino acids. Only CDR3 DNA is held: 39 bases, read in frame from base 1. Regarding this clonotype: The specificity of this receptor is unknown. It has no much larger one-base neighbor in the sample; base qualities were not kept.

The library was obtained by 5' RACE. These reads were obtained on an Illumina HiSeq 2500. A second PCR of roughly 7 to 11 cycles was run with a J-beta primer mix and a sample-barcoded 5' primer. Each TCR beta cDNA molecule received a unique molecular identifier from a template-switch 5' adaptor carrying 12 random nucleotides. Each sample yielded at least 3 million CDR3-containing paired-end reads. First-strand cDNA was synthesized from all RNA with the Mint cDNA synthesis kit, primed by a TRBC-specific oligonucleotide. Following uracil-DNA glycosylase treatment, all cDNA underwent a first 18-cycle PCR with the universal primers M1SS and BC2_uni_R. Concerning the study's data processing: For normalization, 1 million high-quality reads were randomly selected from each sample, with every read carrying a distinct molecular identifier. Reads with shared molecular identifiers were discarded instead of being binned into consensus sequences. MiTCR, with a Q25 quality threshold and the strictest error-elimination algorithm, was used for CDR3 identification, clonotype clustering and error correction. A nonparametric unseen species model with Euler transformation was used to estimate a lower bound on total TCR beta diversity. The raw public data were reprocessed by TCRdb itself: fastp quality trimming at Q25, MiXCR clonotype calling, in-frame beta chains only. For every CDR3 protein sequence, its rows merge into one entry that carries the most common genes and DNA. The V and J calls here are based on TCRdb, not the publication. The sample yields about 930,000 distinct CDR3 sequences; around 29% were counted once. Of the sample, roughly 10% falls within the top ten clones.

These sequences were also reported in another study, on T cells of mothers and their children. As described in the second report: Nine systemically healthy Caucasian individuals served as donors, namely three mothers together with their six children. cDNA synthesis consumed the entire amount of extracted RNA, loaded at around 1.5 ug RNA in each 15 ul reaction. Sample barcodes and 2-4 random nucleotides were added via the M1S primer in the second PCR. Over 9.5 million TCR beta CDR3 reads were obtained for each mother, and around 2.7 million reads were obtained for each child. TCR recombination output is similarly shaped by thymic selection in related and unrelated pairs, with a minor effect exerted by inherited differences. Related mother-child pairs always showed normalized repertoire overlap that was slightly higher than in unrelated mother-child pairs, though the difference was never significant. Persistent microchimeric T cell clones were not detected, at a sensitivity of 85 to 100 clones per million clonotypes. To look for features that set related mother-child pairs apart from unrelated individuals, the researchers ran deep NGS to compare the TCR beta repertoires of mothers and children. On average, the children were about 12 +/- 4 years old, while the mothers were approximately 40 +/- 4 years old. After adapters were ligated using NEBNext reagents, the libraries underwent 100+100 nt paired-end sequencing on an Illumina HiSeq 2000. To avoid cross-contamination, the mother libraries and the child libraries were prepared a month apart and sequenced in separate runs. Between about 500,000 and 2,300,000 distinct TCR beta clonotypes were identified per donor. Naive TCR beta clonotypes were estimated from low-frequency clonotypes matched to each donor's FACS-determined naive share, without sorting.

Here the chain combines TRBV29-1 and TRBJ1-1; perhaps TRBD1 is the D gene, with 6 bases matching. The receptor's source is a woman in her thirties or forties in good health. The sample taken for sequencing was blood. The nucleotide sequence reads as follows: TGCAGCGCCCAGGCAGGGGCGAACACTGAAGCTTTCTTT. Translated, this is CSAQAGANTEAFF.